This T cell receptor beta chain was retrieved from a study of PD-1 blockade in mismatch repair-deficient tumors. Whole-study context: Patients had 12 mismatch repair-deficient cancer types, all previously treated and progressing. Whole-study results and caveats: Rapid post-treatment expansion, then contraction, generally preceding radiologic response, marked tumor-resident clones.

In regard to this clone: The antigen is undetermined.

The V gene's germline CDR1 is SGHNT and CDR2 YYREEE (reference sequence). Trimming removed 6 bases from V and 2 bases from J, with 14 bases in between. This CDR3 is 15 amino acids long. Profiling relied on immunoSEQ multiplex PCR, and the TCRdb table lists in-frame clones only, not all of them. The data show some 120,000 clones, about 80% seen once. Every patient had mismatch repair deficiency by PCR or immunohistochemistry. TCRs were sequenced from a few patients responding to pembrolizumab. The chain has TRBV5-4 and TRBJ2-2, with TRBD1 as a possible D gene (5 bases). This sample comprised peripheral blood, obtained approximately 64 weeks after starting pembrolizumab. The receptor comes from an adult with mismatch repair-deficient cancer. This CDR3 is CASTPGLDNTGELFF. Here the CDR3 DNA reads TGTGCCAGCACCCCAGGGCTAGATAACACCGGGGAGCTGTTTTTT.